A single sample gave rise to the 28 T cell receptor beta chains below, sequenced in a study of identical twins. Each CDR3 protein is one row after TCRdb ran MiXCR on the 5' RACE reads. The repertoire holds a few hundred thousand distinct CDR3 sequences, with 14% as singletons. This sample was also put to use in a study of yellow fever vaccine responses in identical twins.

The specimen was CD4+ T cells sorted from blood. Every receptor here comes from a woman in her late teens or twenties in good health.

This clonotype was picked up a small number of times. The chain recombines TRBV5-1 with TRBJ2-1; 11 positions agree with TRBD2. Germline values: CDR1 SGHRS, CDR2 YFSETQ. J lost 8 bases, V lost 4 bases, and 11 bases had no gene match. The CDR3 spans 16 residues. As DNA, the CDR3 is TGCGCCAGCAGCCGACCTACTAGCGGGAGCTCCGATGAGCAGTTCTTC. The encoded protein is CASSRPTSGSSDEQFF.

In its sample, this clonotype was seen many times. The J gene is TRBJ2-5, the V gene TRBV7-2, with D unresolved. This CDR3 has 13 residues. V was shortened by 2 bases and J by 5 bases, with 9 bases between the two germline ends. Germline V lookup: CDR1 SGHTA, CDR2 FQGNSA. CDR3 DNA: TGTGCCAGCAGCTTAAAGGTGACGGAGACCCAGTACTTC. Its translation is CASSLKVTETQYF.

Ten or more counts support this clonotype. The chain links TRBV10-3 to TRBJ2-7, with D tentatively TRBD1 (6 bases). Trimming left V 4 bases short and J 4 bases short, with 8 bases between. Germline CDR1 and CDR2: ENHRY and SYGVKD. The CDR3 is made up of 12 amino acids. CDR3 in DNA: TGTGCCATCAGTGGGCAGGGGTACGAGCAGTACTTC. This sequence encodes CAISGQGYEQYF.

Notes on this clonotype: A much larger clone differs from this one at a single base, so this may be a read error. The CDR3 nucleotides read TGTGCCATCAGTGAGTCGTTGGCAGATTCGCAGTATTTT. Its protein product is CAISESLADSQYF. This chain links TRBV10-3 with TRBJ2-3; D gene uncertain. The length of the CDR3 is 13 residues. Germline V gene sequence: CDR1 ENHRY, CDR2 SYGVKD.

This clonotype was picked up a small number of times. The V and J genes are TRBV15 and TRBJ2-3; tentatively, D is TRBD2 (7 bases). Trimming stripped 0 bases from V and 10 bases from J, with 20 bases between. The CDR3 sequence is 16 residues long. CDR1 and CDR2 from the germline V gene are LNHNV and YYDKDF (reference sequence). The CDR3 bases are TGTGCCACCAGCAGAGATGTAGGGGGGGGCTCCCAAGCGCAGTATTTT. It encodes CATSRDVGGGSQAQYF.

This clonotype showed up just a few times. CDR3 nucleotides: TGTGCCACCAGTGACCACCGGGACATCACAGATACGCAGTATTTT. It yields the protein CATSDHRDITDTQYF. The chain joins TRBV24-1 to TRBJ2-3; possibly TRBD1 for D (6 bases). V gave up 4 bases and J gave up 2 bases, with 12 bases separating them. Per the germline V gene, CDR1 is KGHDR and CDR2 is SFDVKD. The CDR3 is 15 residues long.

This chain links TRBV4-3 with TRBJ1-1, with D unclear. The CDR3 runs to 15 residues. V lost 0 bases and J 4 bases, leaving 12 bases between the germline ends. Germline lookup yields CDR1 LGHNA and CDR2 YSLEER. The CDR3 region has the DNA TGCGCCAGCAGCCAAGATTGGGCGCGCGCCACTGAAGCTTTCTTT. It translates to CASSQDWARATEAFF.

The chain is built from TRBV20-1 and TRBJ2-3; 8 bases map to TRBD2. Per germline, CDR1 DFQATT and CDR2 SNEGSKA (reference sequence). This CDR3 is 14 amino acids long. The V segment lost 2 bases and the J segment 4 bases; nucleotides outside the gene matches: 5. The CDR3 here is CSARHGLAPDTQYF. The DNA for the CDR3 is TGCAGTGCTAGACACGGACTAGCTCCAGATACGCAGTATTTT.

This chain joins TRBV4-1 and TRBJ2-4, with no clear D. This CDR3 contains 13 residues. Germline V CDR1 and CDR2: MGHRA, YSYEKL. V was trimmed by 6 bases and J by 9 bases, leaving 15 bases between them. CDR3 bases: TGCGCCAGCAGTCGAACTACAGATACCATTCAGTACTTC. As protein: CASSRTTDTIQYF.

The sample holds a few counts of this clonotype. The CDR3 region is CASSFRSLAGGKETQYF. DNA of the CDR3: TGTGCCAGCAGTTTTAGATCACTGGCAGGGGGTAAGGAGACCCAGTACTTC. V and J are TRBV12-3 or TRBV12-4 and TRBJ2-5; 7 bases line up with TRBD1. The CDR3 is 17 amino acids. The junction had 15 bases not matched to a gene; V was cut back by 3 bases and J by 5 bases.

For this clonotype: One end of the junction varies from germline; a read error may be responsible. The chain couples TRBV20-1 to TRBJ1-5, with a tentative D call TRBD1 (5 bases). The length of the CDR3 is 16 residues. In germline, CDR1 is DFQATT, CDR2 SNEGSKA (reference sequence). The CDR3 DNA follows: TGCTGTGCTAGAGATTCCACGGTAGGGGCTAATCAGCCCCAGCATTTT. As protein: CCARDSTVGANQPQHF.

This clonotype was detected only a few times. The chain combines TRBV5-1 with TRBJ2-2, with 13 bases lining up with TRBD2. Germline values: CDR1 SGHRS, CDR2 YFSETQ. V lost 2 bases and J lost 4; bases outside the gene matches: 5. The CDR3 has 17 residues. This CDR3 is CASSFRTSGSFTGELFF. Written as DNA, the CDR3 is TGCGCCAGCAGCTTTCGGACTAGCGGGAGTTTCACCGGGGAGCTGTTTTTT.

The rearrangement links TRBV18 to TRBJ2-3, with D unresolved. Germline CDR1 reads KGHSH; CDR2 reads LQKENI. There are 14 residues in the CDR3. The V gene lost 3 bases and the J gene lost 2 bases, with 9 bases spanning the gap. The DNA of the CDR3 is TGTGCCAGCTCACCTACAGCGATCACAGATACGCAGTATTTT. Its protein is CASSPTAITDTQYF.

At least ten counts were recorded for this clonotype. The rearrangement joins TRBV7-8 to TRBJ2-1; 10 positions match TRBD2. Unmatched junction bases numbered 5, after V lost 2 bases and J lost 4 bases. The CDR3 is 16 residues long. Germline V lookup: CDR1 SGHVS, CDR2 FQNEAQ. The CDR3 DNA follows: TGTGCCAGCAGCTTACAGCGGGGGGGATCATACAATGAGCAGTTCTTC. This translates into CASSLQRGGSYNEQFF.

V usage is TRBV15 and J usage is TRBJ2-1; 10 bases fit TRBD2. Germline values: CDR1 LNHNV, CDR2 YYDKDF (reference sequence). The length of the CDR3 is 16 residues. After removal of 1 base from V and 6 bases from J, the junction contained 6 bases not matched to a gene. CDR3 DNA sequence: TGTGCCACCAGCAGAGGGGCTAGCGGGAGTATCAATGAGCAGTTCTTC. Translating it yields CATSRGASGSINEQFF.

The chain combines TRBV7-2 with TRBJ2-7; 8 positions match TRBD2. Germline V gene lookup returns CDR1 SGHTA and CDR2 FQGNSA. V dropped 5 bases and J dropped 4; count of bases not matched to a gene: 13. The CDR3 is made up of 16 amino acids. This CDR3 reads CASSPLAGRGEYEQYF. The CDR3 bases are TGTGCCAGCAGCCCTTTAGCGGGGAGGGGGGAATACGAGCAGTACTTC.

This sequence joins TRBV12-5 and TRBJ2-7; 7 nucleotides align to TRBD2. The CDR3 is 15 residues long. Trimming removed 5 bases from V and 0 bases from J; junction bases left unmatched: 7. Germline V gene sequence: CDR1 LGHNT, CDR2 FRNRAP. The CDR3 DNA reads TGTGCTAGTGGTCCGGGACTAAACACCTCCTACGAGCAGTACTTC. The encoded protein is CASGPGLNTSYEQYF.

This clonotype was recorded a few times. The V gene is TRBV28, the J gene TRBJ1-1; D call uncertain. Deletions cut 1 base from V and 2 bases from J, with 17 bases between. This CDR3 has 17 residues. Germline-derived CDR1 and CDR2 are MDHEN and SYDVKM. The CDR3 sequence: CASSLLSQMWKNTEAFF. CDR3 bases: TGTGCCAGCAGTTTATTGAGTCAGATGTGGAAAAACACTGAAGCTTTCTTT.

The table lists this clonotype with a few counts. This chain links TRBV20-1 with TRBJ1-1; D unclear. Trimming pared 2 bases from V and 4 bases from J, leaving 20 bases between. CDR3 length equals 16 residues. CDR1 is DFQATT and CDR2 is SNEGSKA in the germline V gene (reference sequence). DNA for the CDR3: TGCAGTGCTAGACCGATAGCGCCTGTTTTTGGCACTGAAGCTTTCTTT. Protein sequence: CSARPIAPVFGTEAFF.

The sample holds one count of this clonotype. CDR3 sequence: CASSQDSALTAANTGELFF. The CDR3 nucleotides are TGTGCCAGCAGCCAAGATAGCGCCCTTACGGCCGCGAACACCGGGGAGCTGTTTTTT. The chain carries TRBV4-2 and TRBJ2-2, with a possible D match to TRBD2 (5 bases). Germline lookup yields CDR1 LGHNA and CDR2 YNFKEQ. This CDR3 has 19 amino acids. The V gene lost 0 bases and the J gene lost 0 bases, with 17 bases spanning the gap.

CDR3 protein: CSALKVAGQGTTDTQYF. DNA for the CDR3: TGCAGTGCGTTAAAAGTGGCGGGACAGGGGACCACAGATACGCAGTATTTT. The gene calls are TRBV20-1 and TRBJ2-3, with 10 bases that match TRBD1. V gave up 6 bases and J gave up 2 bases; unmatched junction bases: 14. Germline loops: CDR1 DFQATT, CDR2 SNEGSKA (reference sequence). The CDR3 spans 17 residues.

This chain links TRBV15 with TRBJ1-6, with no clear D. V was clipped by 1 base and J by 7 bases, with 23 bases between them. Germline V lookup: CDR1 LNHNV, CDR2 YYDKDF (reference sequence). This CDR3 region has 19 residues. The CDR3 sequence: CATSRGRVLTVKGNSPLHF. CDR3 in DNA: TGTGCCACCAGCAGAGGACGGGTACTAACGGTGAAAGGGAATTCACCCCTCCACTTT. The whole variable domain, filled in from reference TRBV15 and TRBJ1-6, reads DAMVIQNPRYQVTQFGKPVTLSCSQTLNHNVMYWYQQKSSQAPKLLFHYYDKDFNNEADTPDNFQSRRPNTSFCFLDIRSPGLGDTAMYLCATSRGRVLTVKGNSPLHFGNGTRLTVT.

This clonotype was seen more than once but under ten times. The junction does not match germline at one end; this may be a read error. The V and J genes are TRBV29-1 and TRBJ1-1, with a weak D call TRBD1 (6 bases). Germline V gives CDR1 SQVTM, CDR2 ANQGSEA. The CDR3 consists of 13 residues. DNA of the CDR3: TGCAGCGCTGAACAGGGATTGAACACTGAAGCTTTCTTT. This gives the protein CSAEQGLNTEAFF.

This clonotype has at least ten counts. The CDR3 loop reads CASSLFRESYEQYF. The CDR3, as DNA: TGTGCCAGCAGTTTGTTCCGGGAATCCTACGAGCAGTACTTC. The chain uses TRBV12-3 or TRBV12-4 and TRBJ2-7, with D perhaps TRBD2 (5 bases). This CDR3 spans 14 amino acids. Trimming pared 3 bases from V and 1 base from J, leaving 10 bases between.

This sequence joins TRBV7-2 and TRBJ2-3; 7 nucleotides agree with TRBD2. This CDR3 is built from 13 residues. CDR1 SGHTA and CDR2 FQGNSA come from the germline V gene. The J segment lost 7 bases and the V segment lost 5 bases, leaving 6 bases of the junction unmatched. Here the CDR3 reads CASSPPGGYTQYF. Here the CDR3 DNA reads TGTGCCAGCAGCCCCCCCGGGGGGTATACGCAGTATTTT.

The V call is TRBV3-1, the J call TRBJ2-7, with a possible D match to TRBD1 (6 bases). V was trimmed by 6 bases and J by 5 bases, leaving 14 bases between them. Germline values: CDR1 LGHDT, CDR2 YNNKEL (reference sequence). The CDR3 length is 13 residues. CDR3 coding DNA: TGTGCCAGCAGAAACAGGGCGTTCGACGAGCAGTACTTC. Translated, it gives CASRNRAFDEQYF.

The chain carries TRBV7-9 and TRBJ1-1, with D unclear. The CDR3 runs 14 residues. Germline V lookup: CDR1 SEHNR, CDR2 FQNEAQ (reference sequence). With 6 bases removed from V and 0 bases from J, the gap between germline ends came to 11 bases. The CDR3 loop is CASSKTDLNTEAFF. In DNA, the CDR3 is TGTGCCAGCAGTAAGACTGATTTGAACACTGAAGCTTTCTTT. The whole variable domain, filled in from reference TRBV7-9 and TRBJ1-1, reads DTGVSQNPRHKITKRGQNVTFRCDPISEHNRLYWYRQTLGQGPEFLTYFQNEAQLEKSRLLSDRFSAERPKGSFSTLEIQRTEQGDSAMYLCASSKTDLNTEAFFGQGTRLTVV.

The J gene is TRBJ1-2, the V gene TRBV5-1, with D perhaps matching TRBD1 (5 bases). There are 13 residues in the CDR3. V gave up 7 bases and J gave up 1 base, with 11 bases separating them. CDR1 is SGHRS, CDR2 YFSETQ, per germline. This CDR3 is CASRETVNYGYTF. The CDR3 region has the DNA TGCGCCAGCCGGGAGACAGTTAACTATGGCTACACCTTC.